Listed below are T cell receptor beta chains from one sample, sequenced in a study of regulatory T cells in long-lasting Graves disease. MiXCR, run by TCRdb on the multiplex PCR reads, gives a single entry per CDR3 protein. Of about 450,000 distinct CDR3 sequences in the sample, approximately 16% were seen once. These data were also filed under a second study, of T cells in Graves' hyperthyroidism and ophthalmopathy.

Specimen: peripheral blood mononuclear cells (PBMCs), collected at new diagnosis, from a patient treated with antithyroid drugs. These TCRs come from a woman aged 25 to 39 with Graves disease. The CDR3 runs from the conserved cysteine through the conserved F or W. A D gene is named only where the DNA matches it firmly. Clone size is not always given. Where it is, it says once, few, many or a class for expanded clones.

>TRBV19|.|TRBJ2-2|.
CTTRFTGELFF
TGTACCACCAGATTCACCGGGGAGCTGTTTTTT
>TRBV7-8|many|TRBJ2-3|.
CASSLGQKRVWADTQYF
TGTGCCAGCAGCTTAGGTCAAAAGAGGGTCTGGGCAGATACGCAGTATTTT
>TRBV27|many|TRBJ2-3|.
CASTARPSTDTQYF
TGTGCCAGCACAGCCCGGCCTAGCACAGATACGCAGTATTTT
>TRBV6-1|many|TRBJ1-5|TRBD1
CASTADRGGNQPQHF
TGTGCCAGCACTGCCGACAGGGGCGGCAATCAGCCCCAGCATTTT
>TRBV18|many|TRBJ1-4|TRBD1
CASSPQVTGRDEKLFF
TGTGCCAGCTCACCTCAAGTGACAGGGCGGGATGAAAAACTGTTTTTT
>TRBV4-3|few|TRBJ2-1|TRBD2
CASSHAGVGNEQFF
TGCGCCAGCAGCCACGCGGGAGTGGGGAATGAGCAGTTCTTC
>TRBV4-3|few|TRBJ2-3|TRBD2
CASSRRTEAGGGNTQYF
TGCGCCAGCAGCCGGAGAACTGAGGCGGGAGGCGGAAATACGCAGTATTTT
>TRBV9|.|TRBJ2-2|TRBD2
CASSVRAGGIPGELFF
TGTGCCAGCAGCGTAAGAGCGGGAGGGATTCCCGGGGAGCTGTTTTTT
>TRBV28|many|TRBJ2-3|.
CASSLGTGSRKDTQYF
TGTGCCAGCAGTTTAGGGACCGGGAGCCGGAAAGATACGCAGTATTTT
>TRBV10-1|few|TRBJ2-7|.
CASSDRATAGGYEQYF
TGCGCCAGCAGTGACAGGGCTACGGCTGGGGGGTACGAGCAGTACTTC
>TRBV4-3|.|TRBJ2-4|TRBD2
CASSQGSGLAGGGIQYF
TGCGCCAGCAGCCAAGGGTCCGGACTAGCCGGCGGAGGGATTCAGTACTTC
>TRBV7-9|many|TRBJ2-7|TRBD2
CASSSIAGVSYEQYF
TGTGCCAGCAGCTCGATAGCGGGAGTGTCCTACGAGCAGTACTTC
>TRBV7-7|.|TRBJ2-1|TRBD2
CASNTPSGRAAYISYYEQFF
TGTGCTAGCAACACTCCGAGCGGGAGGGCCGCATATATTTCCTACTATGAGCAGTTCTTC
>TRBV20-1|once|TRBJ1-4|.
CSAEEARANEKLFF
TGCAGTGCCGAAGAAGCAAGGGCTAATGAAAAACTGTTTTTT
>TRBV11-2|.|TRBJ2-3|.
CASSPNNRGTDTQYF
TGTGCCAGCAGCCCTAATAACAGGGGCACAGATACGCAGTATTTT
>TRBV5-1|.|TRBJ2-1|TRBD2
CASSFRLAAVDDQFF
TGCGCCAGCAGCTTTAGGCTAGCGGCCGTCGATGATCAGTTCTTC
>TRBV11-2|many|TRBJ2-1|.
CASSLVGWGEQFF
TGTGCCAGCAGCTTAGTAGGGTGGGGTGAGCAGTTCTTC
>TRBV20-1|.|TRBJ2-5|.
CSAPDPPSGETQYF
TGCAGTGCACCTGACCCCCCAAGTGGAGAGACCCAGTACTTC
>TRBV5-8|few|TRBJ1-4|.
CASSRGSVATNEKLFF
TGTGCCAGCAGCCGAGGGAGTGTTGCAACTAATGAAAAACTGTTTTTT
>TRBV7-2|many|TRBJ2-4|TRBD2
CASSLSGMTAKNIQYF
TGTGCCAGCAGCCTTAGCGGGATGACAGCCAAAAACATTCAGTACTTC
>TRBV19|many|TRBJ2-1|.
CASSIPPRGGGYNEQFF
TGTGCCAGTAGTATACCGCCGAGGGGAGGCGGCTACAATGAGCAGTTCTTC
>TRBV7-9|many|TRBJ1-3|.
CASSLGSGNTIYF
TGTGCCAGCAGCTTAGGATCTGGAAACACCATATATTTT
>TRBV20-1|many|TRBJ2-7|.
CSARDQGRTYEQYF
TGCAGTGCTAGAGATCAGGGCAGAACCTACGAGCAGTACTTC
>TRBV6-5|many|TRBJ2-5|.
CASSSQGTQETQYF
TGTGCCAGCAGTTCACAGGGGACTCAAGAGACCCAGTACTTC
>TRBV12-3/TRBV12-4|.|TRBJ1-6|.
CASSLQGQLSPLHF
TGTGCCAGCAGTTTGCAGGGTCAGCTTTCACCCCTCCACTTT
>TRBV6-5|.|TRBJ2-7|TRBD2
CASRYRVGTNTYQQYF
TGTGCCAGCAGGTACCGGGTCGGGACTAACACTTATCAGCAGTACTTC
>TRBV20-1|few|TRBJ2-1|TRBD1
CSAWDRALPYNEQFF
TGCAGTGCCTGGGACAGGGCACTGCCCTACAATGAGCAGTTCTTC
>TRBV7-2|many|TRBJ1-2|.
CASSLSGSNNYGYTF
TGTGCCAGCAGCTTATCGGGGTCGAATAACTATGGCTACACCTTC
>TRBV5-1|few|TRBJ1-2|.
CASSLRADYGYTF
TGCGCCAGCAGCTTGCGGGCAGACTATGGCTACACCTTC
>TRBV27|.|TRBJ1-5|TRBD1
CASSSLRQGIHLRDSNQPQHF
TGTGCCAGCAGTTCACTTCGACAGGGCATACACTTACGAGATAGCAATCAGCCCCAGCATTTT
>TRBV15|.|TRBJ2-3|.
CATSRDPGDTDTQYF
TGTGCCACCAGCAGAGATCCGGGAGACACAGATACGCAGTATTTT
>TRBV28|.|TRBJ2-7|.
CASSLRDKAYEQYF
TGTGCCAGCAGCCTCCGGGACAAGGCCTACGAGCAGTACTTC
>TRBV5-1|few|TRBJ2-1|TRBD2
CASSLIRTSGNNEQFF
TGCGCCAGCAGCTTGATTAGGACTAGCGGGAATAATGAGCAGTTCTTC
>TRBV5-5|many|TRBJ1-4|TRBD1
CASRYQGARDNEKLFF
TGTGCCAGCAGGTACCAGGGGGCCCGCGATAATGAAAAACTGTTTTTT
>TRBV5-6|few|TRBJ2-2|.
CASSLGVGYTGELFF
TGTGCCAGCAGCTTGGGTGTAGGGTACACCGGGGAGCTGTTTTTT
>TRBV4-1|few|TRBJ2-1|.
CASSQEGSLAADNEQFF
TGCGCCAGCAGCCAAGAGGGGAGCTTGGCAGCAGACAATGAGCAGTTCTTC
>TRBV29-1|.|TRBJ2-5|TRBD2
CSADGTSGRILKETQYF
TGCAGCGCCGATGGGACTAGCGGGAGGATACTCAAAGAGACCCAGTACTTC
>TRBV20-1|once|TRBJ2-5|.
CSARDVGAGKIETQYF
TGCAGTGCTAGAGATGTGGGGGCCGGGAAAATAGAGACCCAGTACTTC
>TRBV7-2|few|TRBJ2-1|.
CASSLVSSKRAYNEQFF
TGTGCCAGCAGCCTTGTGTCCTCGAAGCGGGCCTACAATGAGCAGTTCTTC
>TRBV24-1|few|TRBJ2-7|TRBD2
CATSDTTSGGSYEQYF
TGTGCCACCAGTGATACGACTAGCGGGGGTTCCTACGAGCAGTACTTC
>TRBV27|.|TRBJ1-4|TRBD1
CASSSVTGGIEKLFF
TGTGCCAGCAGTTCGGTGACAGGGGGCATCGAAAAACTGTTTTTT
>TRBV12-3/TRBV12-4|many|TRBJ2-3|.
CASSLDFSWRQYF
TGTGCCAGCAGTTTAGATTTTAGCTGGCGGCAGTATTTT
>TRBV12-3/TRBV12-4|many|TRBJ1-3|.
CASSRVQGFGNTIYF
TGTGCCAGCAGTAGAGTTCAGGGGTTTGGAAACACCATATATTTT
>TRBV18|many|TRBJ1-4|.
CASSPIATNEKLFF
TGTGCCAGCTCCCCCATCGCAACTAATGAAAAACTGTTTTTT
>TRBV28|many|TRBJ1-1|.
CASRGLLRGTEAFF
TGTGCCAGCAGGGGGCTACTCCGGGGCACTGAAGCTTTCTTT
>TRBV27|many|TRBJ2-3|.
CASSDHLLAAYTDTQYF
TGTGCCAGCAGCGACCACCTACTAGCAGCCTACACAGATACGCAGTATTTT